This TCR beta chain derives from a study of cytomegalovirus exposure and HLA in healthy donors. CDR1 MDHEN and CDR2 SYDVKM come from the germline V gene. This CDR3 contains 11 residues. Trimming took 6 bases from V and 11 from J, leaving 11 bases between them. Vbeta (60) and Jbeta (13) primers were used in the PCR. Profiling relied on immunoSEQ multiplex PCR, and the TCRdb table lists in-frame clones only, not all of them. The sample has approximately 88,000 clones, more than 60% seen once. The sequencing input was PBMCs. This rearrangement joins TRBV28 to TRBJ1-5; D unclear. This receptor was taken from a man aged 18 to 30 in good health and CMV-seropositive. CDR3 loop: CASRSSRAQHF. The CDR3 nucleotides are TGTGCCAGCAGATCGTCTCGCGCCCAGCATTTT. Variable domain in full (rest from reference TRBV28 and TRBJ1-5): DVKVTQSSRYLVKRTGEKVFLECVQDMDHENMFWYRQDPGLGLRLIYFSYDVKMKEKGDIPEGYSVSREKKERFSLILESASTNQTSMYLCASRSSRAQHFGDGTRLSIL.